One and the same sample provided the 22 T cell receptor beta chains below, sequenced in a study of CD8+ T cells in alopecia areata. Extraction and reverse transcription of RNA yielded cDNA as the sequencing template. Profiling relied on immunoSEQ multiplex PCR, and the TCRdb table lists in-frame clones only, not all of them. The sample holds roughly 180,000 clones; about 55% are singletons and the top ten take less than 14%. Indicated treatment: oral pan-JAK inhibitor, 5-10 mg twice daily. This sample comprised CD8+ T cells sorted from blood, obtained at week 24, from a patient treated with tofacitinib. Every receptor here comes from a human donor with alopecia areata.

The chain uses TRBV13 and TRBJ1-1; 8 nucleotides match TRBD1. Losses at the gene ends were 1 base for V and 5 bases for J; bases not matched to a gene: 6. The CDR3 length is 15 residues. Per germline, CDR1 PRHDT and CDR2 FYEKMQ (reference sequence). The CDR3 coding sequence is TGTGCCAGCAGCTTAGAGCTACAGGGGGTAACTGAAGCTTTCTTT. Protein product: CASSLELQGVTEAFF.

This rearrangement joins TRBV29-1 to TRBJ2-5; D not resolved. With 1 base removed from V and 1 base from J, the gap between germline ends came to 10 bases. There are 14 residues in the CDR3. Germline loops: CDR1 SQVTM, CDR2 ANQGSEA. CDR3 region: CSVEGLEVQETQYF. CDR3 coding DNA: TGCAGCGTTGAAGGTCTGGAAGTCCAAGAGACCCAGTACTTC.

This chain connects TRBV7-6 to TRBJ1-1, with 8 bases that match TRBD1. This CDR3 is built from 17 residues. The junction had 15 bases not matched to a gene; V was cut back by 4 bases and J by 5 bases. The V gene's germline CDR1 is SGHVS and CDR2 FNYEAQ. The CDR3 DNA is TGTGCCAGCAGCTCAAAACGACAGGGGAGCAGCGGAACTGAAGCTTTCTTT. The encoded protein is CASSSKRQGSSGTEAFF.

CDR3 region: CASSLNRVDEQFF. The CDR3, as DNA: TGTGCCAGCAGCTTAAATCGGGTCGATGAGCAGTTCTTC. The chain combines TRBV7-7 with TRBJ2-1; D ambiguous. The V end lost 2 bases, the J end lost 8 bases, and 10 bases lay between the germline ends. This CDR3 contains 13 residues. In germline, CDR1 is SSHAT, CDR2 FNYEAQ (reference sequence).

The chain is built from TRBV28 and TRBJ1-2; TRBD1 might be the D (5 bases). CDR1 MDHEN and CDR2 SYDVKM come from the germline V gene. The CDR3 has 13 residues. V gave up 6 bases and J gave up 3 bases, with 11 bases separating them. The CDR3 protein is CASRATAYYGYTF. In DNA form, the CDR3 reads TGTGCCAGCAGGGCGACAGCATACTATGGCTACACCTTC.

V is TRBV7-9 and J is TRBJ1-1, with a possible D match to TRBD1 (6 bases). The germline V and J ends were trimmed by 8 bases and 6 bases, with 10 bases remaining between them. The CDR3 spans 11 residues. Germline lookup yields CDR1 SEHNR and CDR2 FQNEAQ (reference sequence). The CDR3, as DNA: TGTGCCAGCGGGACATCCCCTGAAGCTTTCTTT. As protein: CASGTSPEAFF.

This clone has more than one count but fewer than ten. Other DNA sequences from this sample encode an identical CDR3 as well. The rearrangement joins TRBV11-2 to TRBJ2-2; D gene unclear. V was clipped by 1 base and J by 6 bases, with 3 bases between them. The germline V gene encodes CDR1 SGHAT and CDR2 FQNNGV. The CDR3 loop spans 12 amino acids. For the CDR3, the DNA is TGTGCCAGCAGCTTAGTAGCCGGGGAGCTGTTTTTT. Its translation is CASSLVAGELFF.

The V and J genes are TRBV29-1 and TRBJ2-7; TRBD1 aligns across 7 bases. Germline V lookup: CDR1 SQVTM, CDR2 ANQGSEA. This CDR3 comprises 14 residues. V shed 4 bases, J shed 6 bases, and the junction held 12 bases outside the gene matches. The CDR3 loop reads CSVVSVDRVAEQYF. In DNA, the CDR3 is TGCAGCGTTGTATCTGTCGACAGGGTGGCCGAGCAGTACTTC.

This clone was seen a handful of times. The chain combines TRBV13 with TRBJ2-5; no clear D gene. The germline gives CDR1 PRHDT, CDR2 FYEKMQ (reference sequence). Between the trimmed V and J ends, which lost 3 bases and 4 bases, there was a span of 9 bases. CDR3 length: 13 amino acids. The CDR3 loop is CASSFYPGETQYF. DNA for the CDR3: TGTGCCAGCAGCTTTTACCCGGGAGAGACCCAGTACTTC. Drawing the rest from reference TRBV13 and TRBJ2-5, the complete variable domain is AAGVIQSPRHLIKEKRETATLKCYPIPRHDTVYWYQQGPGQDPQFLISFYEKMQSDKGSIPDRFSAQQFSDYHSELNMSSLELGDSALYFCASSFYPGETQYFGPGTRLLVL.

A few counts support this clone. This chain uses TRBV25-1 with TRBJ1-2, with unresolved D. Trimming took off 4 bases at V and 0 bases at J, with 6 bases between the two ends. Per the germline V gene, CDR1 is MGHDK and CDR2 is SYGVNS. This CDR3 spans 13 amino acids. The CDR3 here is CASSAPANYGYTF. DNA for the CDR3: TGTGCCAGCAGTGCACCCGCTAACTATGGCTACACCTTC.

The chain recombines TRBV15 with TRBJ1-2, with D unresolved. The CDR3 extends over 15 amino acids. Trimming stripped 0 bases from V and 6 bases from J, with 14 bases between. CDR1 and CDR2 from the germline V gene are LNHNV and YYDKDF (reference sequence). This CDR3 is CATSRERINGDGYTF. The CDR3, as DNA: TGTGCCACCAGCAGAGAAAGGATTAACGGGGATGGCTACACCTTC.

This sequence joins TRBV7-2 and TRBJ2-7; D remains unclear. The germline gives CDR1 SGHTA, CDR2 FQGNSA. There are 11 residues in the CDR3. Trimming cost V 2 bases and J 3 bases, with 2 bases left between them. The CDR3 here is CASSLFYEQYF. The CDR3, as DNA: TGTGCCAGCAGCTTATTCTACGAGCAGTACTTC.

This sequence joins TRBV9 and TRBJ1-2; no reliable D call. The germline V gene encodes CDR1 SGDLS and CDR2 YYNGEE. This CDR3 is 14 amino acids long. Trimming removed 0 bases from V and 4 bases from J, with 10 bases in between. CDR3 sequence (DNA): TGTGCCAGCAGCGTAGGAGGGAGGTTCTATGGCTACACCTTC. Its protein is CASSVGGRFYGYTF.

This chain links TRBV7-8 with TRBJ2-4; D remains ambiguous. V dropped 1 base and J dropped 1 base, with 8 bases sitting between them. Germline V gene data show CDR1 as SGHVS and CDR2 as FQNEAQ. The CDR3 runs to 15 residues. Here the CDR3 DNA reads TGTGCCAGCAGCTTAGACGAGGATGCCAAAAACATTCAGTACTTC. Translating gives CASSLDEDAKNIQYF.

Turning to this clone: A read error may account for a junction end that differs from germline. This chain connects TRBV7-3 to TRBJ2-1; 10 bases agree with TRBD2. The CDR3 loop spans 17 amino acids. CDR1 and CDR2 (germline): SGHTA, FQGTGA. CDR3 sequence reads: CASSLSPSGGIYSEQFF. CDR3 sequence (DNA): TGTGCCAGCAGCTTAAGTCCTAGCGGGGGAATTTACAGTGAGCAGTTCTTC.

The chain couples TRBV6-5 to TRBJ1-1; D gene uncertain. CDR1 is MNHEY and CDR2 is SVGAGI in the germline V gene. Between the trimmed V and J ends, which lost 6 bases and 0 bases, there was a span of 11 bases. There are 14 residues in the CDR3. The CDR3 DNA reads TGTGCCAGCAGGCGGGCTTCGATGAACACTGAAGCTTTCTTT. It translates to CASRRASMNTEAFF.

The chain is built from TRBV6-1 and TRBJ2-7; D unclear. The V end lost 10 bases, the J end lost 1 base, and 11 bases lay between the germline ends. The V gene's germline CDR1 is MNHNS and CDR2 SASEGT. The CDR3 is made up of 12 amino acids. The DNA of the CDR3 is TGTGCCACACGGACGGGTTCCTACGAGCAGTACTTC. Its protein is CATRTGSYEQYF.

The chain couples TRBV7-6 to TRBJ2-3; TRBD1 is a possible D gene (6 bases). CDR1 SGHVS and CDR2 FNYEAQ come from the germline V gene. Between the trimmed V and J ends, which lost 2 bases and 5 bases, there was a span of 11 bases. The CDR3 is 14 amino acids. In nucleotides, the CDR3 is TGTGCCAGCAGCTTACGTGGGGGCGAAGATACGCAGTATTTT. Encoded protein: CASSLRGGEDTQYF.

This clone was counted only a few times. The chain is built from TRBV30 and TRBJ2-7, with unresolved D. V lost 2 bases and J lost 3, with 14 bases in between. Germline CDR1 reads GTSNPN; CDR2 reads SVGIG (reference sequence). The CDR3 contains 14 residues. In DNA form, the CDR3 reads TGTGCCTGGAGTTCGCTAGGGCCCTTCTACGAGCAGTACTTC. It is translated as CAWSSLGPFYEQYF.

In its sample, this clone was seen a few times. This chain joins TRBV19 and TRBJ2-2; TRBD1 matches at 10 bases. CDR1 LNHDA and CDR2 SQIVND come from the germline V gene (reference sequence). The CDR3 spans 16 residues. Trimming removed 7 bases from V and 6 bases from J; junction bases left unmatched: 11. The CDR3 spells CASTTPGQGLPGELFF. Written as DNA, the CDR3 is TGTGCCAGTACCACCCCGGGACAGGGGCTTCCCGGGGAGCTGTTTTTT. Using reference TRBV19 and TRBJ2-2 for the parts outside the CDR3, the full variable domain is DGGITQSPKYLFRKEGQNVTLSCEQNLNHDAMYWYRQDPGQGLRLIYYSQIVNDFQKGDIAEGYSVSREKKESFPLTVTSAQKNPTAFYLCASTTPGQGLPGELFFGEGSRLTVL.

The rearrangement links TRBV7-8 to TRBJ2-1, with 8 bases aligning to TRBD2. J gave up 8 bases and V 5 bases, and 11 bases lay outside the gene matches. Germline values: CDR1 SGHVS, CDR2 FQNEAQ. The CDR3 is made up of 15 amino acids. This chain's CDR3 is CASSPVWSGGHEQFF. CDR3 nucleotide sequence: TGTGCCAGCAGCCCTGTTTGGAGCGGGGGACATGAGCAGTTCTTC.

V is TRBV5-1 and J is TRBJ2-1; D remains ambiguous. This CDR3 has 14 amino acids. Germline V gene lookup returns CDR1 SGHRS and CDR2 YFSETQ. Trimming took 4 bases from V and 8 from J, leaving 16 bases between them. This CDR3 is CASSPQAPEDEQFF. The DNA for the CDR3 is TGCGCCAGCAGCCCCCAGGCCCCAGAGGATGAGCAGTTCTTC.